This T cell receptor beta chain was captured in a study of cytomegalovirus exposure and HLA in healthy donors. This clone was picked up a small number of times. What it recognizes is unknown. The PCR employed 60 Vbeta primers together with 13 Jbeta primers. In the source study's methods: An analysis performed later counted roughly 80 million unique TCR beta chains (around 9.9 million of them shared). The repertoire was sequenced with immunoSEQ multiplex PCR; TCRdb's copy has only in-frame clones and lacks some. The V and J calls and clone size come from that table; D and trimming were worked out from the DNA. Among 150,000 to 180,000 clones listed, roughly 79% were seen once. Germline V gene lookup returns CDR1 SGHDT and CDR2 YYEEEE. After removal of 4 bases from V and 3 bases from J, the junction contained 15 bases not matched to a gene. The CDR3 covers 18 residues. Study results and caveats: Prior analysis indicated that the majority of TCR beta V segments exhibited productivity approximately 87% or approximately 30% of the time. 87-base-pair reads could not separate some V segments, including TRBV6-2 and TRBV6-3. Presence/absence analyses supposed approximately even sequencing depth among donors.

The receptor was derived from a man younger than 35 in good health and CMV-seronegative. The sample taken for sequencing was PBMCs. The chain links TRBV5-6 to TRBJ1-3; 8 bases line up with TRBD1. The CDR3 loop reads CASSLSRDRRFIGNTIYF. CDR3 nucleotides: TGTGCCAGCAGCCTTTCAAGGGACAGGAGGTTCATTGGAAACACCATATATTTT.